The 2 T cell receptor beta chains in this list originate from one sample, sequenced in a study of cytomegalovirus exposure and HLA in healthy donors. TCRdb's table, derived via immunoSEQ multiplex PCR, lists solely in-frame clones and lacks some. The sample yields 200,000 to 250,000 clones, roughly 88% seen once. The sample taken for sequencing was PBMCs. These receptors were taken from a woman aged 30 to 39 in good health and CMV-seropositive.

This clone has only one observation. The chain combines TRBV30 with TRBJ2-7; 9 bases are a match to TRBD1. The CDR3 sequence is 14 residues long. Trimming at V came to 4 bases and at J to 5 bases, leaving 9 bases not matched to a gene. CDR1 is GTSNPN and CDR2 is SVGIG in the germline V gene (reference sequence). The CDR3 DNA reads as TGTGCCTGGATCGGCGGGACAGGGTATCACGAGCAGTACTTC. Translation gives CAWIGGTGYHEQYF.

The chain employs TRBV28 and TRBJ2-7, with D tentatively TRBD2 (5 bases). The V end was cut by 6 bases, the J end by 4 bases, with 19 bases between. The CDR3 runs to 15 residues. CDR1 MDHEN and CDR2 SYDVKM come from the germline V gene. CDR3 in amino acids: CASRRHTGIQYEQYF. CDR3 nucleotide sequence: TGTGCCAGCAGACGCCACACGGGGATTCAATACGAGCAGTACTTC.